These T cell receptor beta chains were read from a single sample in a study of blood T cell repertoires in COVID-19. TCRdb keeps only in-frame clones here, not all; method: immunoSEQ multiplex PCR. The table lists about 290,000 clones, roughly 90% of them singletons. Sequencing was done on a sample of PBMCs or T cells enriched from blood (not recorded which). The receptors originated from a woman aged 40 to 49 who had recovered from COVID-19. The CDR3 runs from the conserved cysteine through the conserved F or W. The D gene is left open where the match is weak. Expanded clones are given a class, and other clones once, few, many or no size at all.

j_call clone_size v_call d_call cdr3_aa cdr3_nt
TRBJ2-5 - TRBV10-1 TRBD2 CASSEFSSGGQETQYF TGCGCCAGCAGTGAGTTTAGTAGCGGGGGCCAGGAGACCCAGTACTTC
TRBJ1-5 - TRBV7-9 TRBD1 CASSTRDSQPQHF TGTGCCAGCAGCACCCGGGACAGTCAGCCCCAGCATTTT
TRBJ2-3 - TRBV3-1/TRBV3-2 - CASSPQGGGLNTDTQYF TGTGCCAGCAGCCCCCAGGGGGGCGGGCTTAACACAGATACGCAGTATTTT
TRBJ1-2 - TRBV23-1 TRBD1 CASSQSPRTGGAAWDGYTF TGCGCCAGCAGTCAATCGCCCCGGACAGGGGGCGCCGCCTGGGATGGCTACACCTTC
TRBJ2-1 once TRBV14 - CASSQIAGRSYNEQFF TGTGCCAGCAGCCAAATAGCTGGCCGCTCCTACAATGAGCAGTTCTTC
TRBJ1-1 - TRBV9 - CASSSQDRNTEAFF TGTGCCAGCAGCTCCCAGGACAGGAACACTGAAGCTTTCTTT
TRBJ2-1 - TRBV3-1/TRBV3-2 TRBD2 CASSLRTRNNEQFF TGTGCCAGCAGCCTCCGGACTAGAAACAATGAGCAGTTCTTC
TRBJ1-1 - TRBV27 - CASSSATGRGLTEAFF TGTGCCAGCAGTTCGGCGACGGGCAGGGGTTTAACTGAAGCTTTCTTT
TRBJ2-3 - TRBV5-1 - CASSSTAADTQYF TGCGCCAGCAGCTCGACAGCTGCAGATACGCAGTATTTT
TRBJ1-2 - TRBV15 - CATSRDVGAGYTF TGTGCCACCAGCAGAGATGTGGGGGCCGGCTACACCTTC
TRBJ1-2 - TRBV6-5 TRBD1 CASKRTGDSYGYTF TGTGCCAGCAAAAGGACAGGAGACTCCTATGGCTACACCTTC
TRBJ2-7 - TRBV27 TRBD1 CASSLSTGQTYEQYF TGTGCCAGCAGTTTATCGACGGGACAGACCTACGAGCAGTACTTC
TRBJ2-7 - TRBV6-1 TRBD1 CASSELYTWDRYF TGTGCCAGCAGTGAGCTTTACACTTGGGACAGGTACTTC
TRBJ1-1 - TRBV29-1 TRBD1 CSVRTGGTEAFF TGCAGCGTTCGGACAGGAGGGACTGAAGCTTTCTTT
TRBJ2-1 - TRBV5-4 TRBD1 CASSSGQGTSNEQFF TGTGCCAGCAGCTCCGGACAGGGGACGTCTAATGAGCAGTTCTTC
TRBJ2-1 - TRBV9 - CASSSSGYNEQFF TGTGCCAGCTCTAGTAGCGGCTACAATGAGCAGTTCTTC
TRBJ2-1 - TRBV18 TRBD2 CASSPLAGGYNEQFF TGTGCCAGCTCACCTCTAGCGGGGGGTTACAATGAGCAGTTCTTC
TRBJ2-5 - TRBV30 - CAWSTHQETQYF TGTGCCTGGAGCACTCACCAAGAGACCCAGTACTTC
TRBJ2-1 - TRBV28 TRBD2 CASSSGLAGSYNEQFF TGTGCCAGCAGCTCAGGACTAGCGGGCTCCTACAATGAGCAGTTCTTC
TRBJ2-7 few TRBV7-8 TRBD1 CASSPRAGQGALGQYF TGTGCCAGCAGCCCTAGGGCGGGACAGGGGGCTCTCGGGCAGTACTTC
TRBJ1-5 - TRBV6-5 TRBD1 CASSPGTGGNQPQHF TGTGCCAGCAGCCCCGGGACAGGGGGCAATCAGCCCCAGCATTTT
TRBJ1-4 once TRBV3-1/TRBV3-2 - CASSHRGRSEKLFF TGTGCCAGCAGCCATAGGGGCCGGAGTGAAAAACTGTTTTTT
TRBJ1-1 - TRBV10-3 - CAISGIAGTEAFF TGTGCCATCAGTGGAATTGCGGGAACTGAAGCTTTCTTT
TRBJ2-3 - TRBV4-2 TRBD2 CASSPGLAGGPDTDTQYF TGTGCCAGCAGCCCGGGACTAGCGGGAGGTCCGGACACAGATACGCAGTATTTT
TRBJ2-5 - TRBV11-3 TRBD2 CASSPGGGGETQYF TGTGCCAGCAGCCCTGGGGGGGGAGGGGAGACCCAGTACTTC
TRBJ2-5 - TRBV4-2 TRBD2 CASSLGLVPLETQYF TGTGCCAGCAGCCTCGGACTAGTACCGCTGGAGACCCAGTACTTC